This is a list of T cell receptor beta chains from one sample in a study of blood T cell repertoires in COVID-19. Assay used: immunoSEQ multiplex PCR; TCRdb lists only in-frame clones, some missing. The sample shows 150,000 to 200,000 clones, around 83% of them seen only once. Sequencing used peripheral blood. The receptors stem from a woman aged 45-65 years with COVID-19, enrolled during active disease. The CDR3 runs from the conserved cysteine through the conserved F or W. The D gene is left open where the match is weak. The listing skips clone size in some rows; elsewhere it reads once, few, many or a size class.

j_gene: TRBJ1-2
abundance: .
v_gene: TRBV11-2
d_gene: TRBD1
CDR3aa: CASSLNYMGQGGAGYTF
CDR3nt: TGTGCCAGCAGCTTAAACTATATGGGACAGGGGGGGGCTGGCTACACCTTC

j_gene: TRBJ1-2
abundance: few
v_gene: TRBV6-2/TRBV6-3
d_gene: .
CDR3aa: CASSPTDSYPEIYTF
CDR3nt: TGTGCCAGCAGCCCAACTGACAGTTACCCTGAAATCTACACCTTC

j_gene: TRBJ2-1
abundance: .
v_gene: TRBV24-1
d_gene: .
CDR3aa: CATSDPMPEPGERYNEQFF
CDR3nt: TGTGCCACCAGTGATCCGATGCCCGAACCAGGGGAACGTTACAATGAGCAGTTCTTC

j_gene: TRBJ1-1
abundance: .
v_gene: TRBV4-3
d_gene: .
CDR3aa: CASSQDTDTEAFF
CDR3nt: TGCGCCAGCAGCCAAGATACGGACACTGAAGCTTTCTTT

j_gene: TRBJ1-1
abundance: .
v_gene: TRBV6-5
d_gene: TRBD1
CDR3aa: CASSHRDRENTEAFF
CDR3nt: TGTGCCAGCAGCCACCGGGACAGGGAGAACACTGAAGCTTTCTTT

j_gene: TRBJ1-6
abundance: .
v_gene: TRBV21-1
d_gene: .
CDR3aa: CASLNWNSPLHF
CDR3nt: TGTGCCAGCCTTAACTGGAATTCACCCCTCCACTTT

j_gene: TRBJ1-5
abundance: .
v_gene: TRBV6-5
d_gene: .
CDR3aa: CASRAQGNGQPQHF
CDR3nt: TGTGCCAGCAGGGCTCAGGGGAATGGCCAGCCCCAGCATTTT

j_gene: TRBJ1-1
abundance: .
v_gene: TRBV27
d_gene: TRBD1
CDR3aa: CASSLDRAGTEAFF
CDR3nt: TGTGCCAGCAGTCTAGACAGGGCGGGCACTGAAGCTTTCTTT

j_gene: TRBJ1-2
abundance: .
v_gene: TRBV7-6
d_gene: .
CDR3aa: CASSASQGDTSYGYTF
CDR3nt: TGTGCCAGCAGCGCCAGTCAAGGGGACACCTCCTATGGCTACACCTTC

j_gene: TRBJ1-2
abundance: .
v_gene: TRBV7-2
d_gene: TRBD1
CDR3aa: CASSPGTGGSRGYTF
CDR3nt: TGTGCCAGCAGCCCCGGGACAGGGGGTAGTAGGGGCTACACCTTC

j_gene: TRBJ1-2
abundance: .
v_gene: TRBV3-1/TRBV3-2
d_gene: .
CDR3aa: CASSQDQAIYGYTF
CDR3nt: TGTGCCAGCAGCCAAGATCAGGCTATCTATGGCTACACCTTC

j_gene: TRBJ1-1
abundance: .
v_gene: TRBV18
d_gene: .
CDR3aa: CASSGLGAEAFF
CDR3nt: TGTGCCAGCTCAGGACTAGGGGCCGAAGCTTTCTTT

j_gene: TRBJ1-6
abundance: .
v_gene: TRBV30
d_gene: TRBD1
CDR3aa: CAWIDRGRNNSPLHF
CDR3nt: TGTGCCTGGATAGACAGGGGACGGAATAATTCACCCCTCCACTTT

j_gene: TRBJ1-4
abundance: few
v_gene: TRBV7-2
d_gene: .
CDR3aa: CASSRTNEKLFF
CDR3nt: TGTGCCAGCAGCCGAACTAATGAAAAACTGTTTTTT

j_gene: TRBJ2-1
abundance: .
v_gene: TRBV19
d_gene: .
CDR3aa: CASSFTQYNEQFF
CDR3nt: TGTGCCAGTAGTTTTACACAGTACAATGAGCAGTTCTTC

j_gene: TRBJ2-1
abundance: .
v_gene: TRBV12-3/TRBV12-4
d_gene: .
CDR3aa: CASSPVYNEQFF
CDR3nt: TGTGCCAGCAGCCCCGTATACAATGAGCAGTTCTTC

j_gene: TRBJ2-1
abundance: .
v_gene: TRBV6-2/TRBV6-3
d_gene: .
CDR3aa: CASSYGILGRGNYNEQFF
CDR3nt: TGTGCCAGCAGTTACGGGATTTTGGGTAGGGGCAACTACAATGAGCAGTTCTTC

j_gene: TRBJ1-6
abundance: .
v_gene: TRBV5-5
d_gene: .
CDR3aa: CASSPRQSDSPLHF
CDR3nt: TGTGCCAGCAGCCCGCGACAGAGCGATTCACCCCTCCACTTT

j_gene: TRBJ2-2
abundance: .
v_gene: TRBV6-1
d_gene: .
CDR3aa: CASSALLAGGIPGELFF
CDR3nt: TGTGCCAGCAGTGCCCTGCTAGCAGGAGGTATTCCCGGGGAGCTGTTTTTT

j_gene: TRBJ2-1
abundance: .
v_gene: TRBV5-1
d_gene: .
CDR3aa: CASSLPSGPSNEQFF
CDR3nt: TGCGCCAGCAGCTTACCGAGCGGGCCCTCTAATGAGCAGTTCTTC

j_gene: TRBJ2-1
abundance: .
v_gene: TRBV28
d_gene: .
CDR3aa: CASSRVNEQFF
CDR3nt: TGTGCCAGCAGTCGTGTTAATGAGCAGTTCTTC

j_gene: TRBJ2-3
abundance: .
v_gene: TRBV30
d_gene: TRBD2
CDR3aa: CAWRSGGAHTQYF
CDR3nt: TGTGCCTGGAGAAGCGGGGGGGCCCATACGCAGTATTTT

j_gene: TRBJ1-4
abundance: .
v_gene: TRBV12-3/TRBV12-4
d_gene: .
CDR3aa: CASSLDRDRESF
CDR3nt: TGTGCCAGCAGTTTGGACCGGGATCGGGAGTCCTTT

j_gene: TRBJ2-5
abundance: once
v_gene: TRBV7-2
d_gene: .
CDR3aa: CASRPGNQETQYF
CDR3nt: TGTGCCAGCAGGCCGGGGAACCAAGAGACCCAGTACTTC

j_gene: TRBJ2-1
abundance: once
v_gene: TRBV9
d_gene: TRBD2
CDR3aa: CASSKLAGAYNEQFF
CDR3nt: TGTGCCAGCAGTAAACTAGCGGGCGCCTACAATGAGCAGTTCTTC

j_gene: TRBJ1-6
abundance: .
v_gene: TRBV7-9
d_gene: .
CDR3aa: CASSKSGGLDSPLHF
CDR3nt: TGTGCCAGCAGCAAGAGCGGAGGGCTTGATTCACCCCTCCACTTT

j_gene: TRBJ2-1
abundance: .
v_gene: TRBV6-2/TRBV6-3
d_gene: TRBD2
CDR3aa: CASSGAGGLYNEQFF
CDR3nt: TGTGCCAGCAGTGGAGCGGGGGGCCTCTACAATGAGCAGTTCTTC

j_gene: TRBJ1-1
abundance: .
v_gene: TRBV28
d_gene: .
CDR3aa: CASSWLAGMNTEAFF
CDR3nt: TGTGCCAGCAGTTGGCTCGCAGGGATGAACACTGAAGCTTTCTTT

j_gene: TRBJ2-1
abundance: .
v_gene: TRBV7-3
d_gene: TRBD1
CDR3aa: CASSLTLGGAYNEQFF
CDR3nt: TGTGCCAGCAGCTTAACGTTAGGGGGCGCGTACAATGAGCAGTTCTTC

j_gene: TRBJ2-3
abundance: .
v_gene: TRBV3-1/TRBV3-2
d_gene: TRBD2
CDR3aa: CASSQIAGGDTQYF
CDR3nt: TGTGCCAGCAGCCAAATAGCGGGGGGGGATACGCAGTATTTT

j_gene: TRBJ2-2
abundance: once
v_gene: TRBV28
d_gene: .
CDR3aa: CASSSRRGNTGELFF
CDR3nt: TGTGCCAGCAGTTCGCGGAGAGGGAACACCGGGGAGCTGTTTTTT

j_gene: TRBJ1-3
abundance: .
v_gene: TRBV9
d_gene: .
CDR3aa: CASSVAGLSGNTIYF
CDR3nt: TGTGCCAGCAGCGTTGCGGGACTCTCTGGAAACACCATATATTTT

j_gene: TRBJ1-5
abundance: few
v_gene: TRBV27
d_gene: .
CDR3aa: CASSFVAADQPQHF
CDR3nt: TGTGCCAGCAGTTTTGTGGCAGCGGATCAGCCCCAGCATTTT

j_gene: TRBJ2-7
abundance: .
v_gene: TRBV4-2
d_gene: TRBD1
CDR3aa: CASSAGTGGSEQYF
CDR3nt: TGTGCCAGCAGTGCCGGGACAGGGGGTAGCGAGCAGTACTTC

j_gene: TRBJ2-5
abundance: .
v_gene: TRBV7-7
d_gene: TRBD1
CDR3aa: CASSLIWRTGAKETQYF
CDR3nt: TGTGCTAGCAGCTTAATATGGCGGACAGGGGCTAAAGAGACCCAGTACTTC

j_gene: TRBJ1-2
abundance: .
v_gene: TRBV29-1
d_gene: .
CDR3aa: CSVAGVLIFGYTF
CDR3nt: TGCAGCGTTGCGGGGGTTTTAATTTTTGGCTACACCTTC

j_gene: TRBJ1-6
abundance: .
v_gene: TRBV6-5
d_gene: .
CDR3aa: CASSPLGRTGSPLHF
CDR3nt: TGTGCCAGCAGCCCCCTTGGCCGAACGGGTTCACCCCTCCACTTT

j_gene: TRBJ1-5
abundance: .
v_gene: TRBV6-5
d_gene: .
CDR3aa: CASSYSRQTNQPQHF
CDR3nt: TGTGCCAGCAGTTACTCCAGACAGACCAATCAGCCCCAGCATTTT

j_gene: TRBJ2-1
abundance: .
v_gene: TRBV3-1/TRBV3-2
d_gene: TRBD2
CDR3aa: CASSQDWGGIGNEQFF
CDR3nt: TGTGCCAGCAGCCAAGATTGGGGGGGGATCGGCAATGAGCAGTTCTTC

j_gene: TRBJ1-1
abundance: once
v_gene: TRBV6-6
d_gene: .
CDR3aa: CASSNGGSGSVF
CDR3nt: TGTGCCAGCAGCAACGGTGGATCAGGGTCGGTTTTT

j_gene: TRBJ1-2
abundance: .
v_gene: TRBV7-9
d_gene: TRBD1
CDR3aa: CASSSGQGEGYTF
CDR3nt: TGTGCCAGCAGCTCGGGACAGGGTGAGGGCTACACCTTC

j_gene: TRBJ1-4
abundance: .
v_gene: TRBV3-1/TRBV3-2
d_gene: TRBD1
CDR3aa: CASSQDRQGIWKLFF
CDR3nt: TGTGCCAGCAGCCAAGATCGACAGGGCATATGGAAACTGTTTTTT

j_gene: TRBJ1-1
abundance: few
v_gene: TRBV5-1
d_gene: .
CDR3aa: CASSFQGQVAFF
CDR3nt: TGCGCCAGCAGCTTTCAGGGGCAGGTAGCTTTCTTT

j_gene: TRBJ2-3
abundance: .
v_gene: TRBV27
d_gene: TRBD2
CDR3aa: CASSLGGGARDTQYF
CDR3nt: TGTGCCAGCAGTTTAGGCGGGGGGGCCCGAGATACGCAGTATTTT

j_gene: TRBJ2-2
abundance: .
v_gene: TRBV19
d_gene: .
CDR3aa: CASSGRQVANTGELFF
CDR3nt: TGTGCCAGTAGTGGGAGACAGGTCGCGAACACCGGGGAGCTGTTTTTT

j_gene: TRBJ1-6
abundance: few
v_gene: TRBV10-3
d_gene: TRBD1
CDR3aa: CAISESIQGNNSPLHF
CDR3nt: TGTGCCATCAGTGAGTCGATACAGGGGAATAATTCACCCCTCCACTTT

j_gene: TRBJ2-6
abundance: .
v_gene: TRBV30
d_gene: TRBD2
CDR3aa: CAWSAGGRSSGANVLTF
CDR3nt: TGTGCCTGGAGTGCGGGGGGTCGTAGCTCTGGGGCCAACGTCCTGACTTTC

j_gene: TRBJ2-2
abundance: .
v_gene: TRBV5-4
d_gene: TRBD2
CDR3aa: CASSLLATLANTGELFF
CDR3nt: TGTGCCAGCAGCCTACTAGCGACTCTTGCGAACACCGGGGAGCTGTTTTTT

j_gene: TRBJ2-5
abundance: .
v_gene: TRBV7-9
d_gene: TRBD2
CDR3aa: CASQLWTSGAQETQYF
CDR3nt: TGTGCCAGCCAACTATGGACTAGCGGGGCCCAAGAGACCCAGTACTTC

j_gene: TRBJ1-5
abundance: .
v_gene: TRBV12-1
d_gene: .
CDR3aa: CASTPTGNNQPQHF
CDR3nt: TGTGCCAGCACCCCGACAGGGAACAATCAGCCCCAGCATTTT

j_gene: TRBJ2-5
abundance: once
v_gene: TRBV5-1
d_gene: .
CDR3aa: CASSLAGGRETQYF
CDR3nt: TGCGCCAGCAGCTTGGCTGGGGGCCGGGAGACCCAGTACTTC

j_gene: TRBJ1-5
abundance: .
v_gene: TRBV19
d_gene: .
CDR3aa: CASSRLGGANQPQHF
CDR3nt: TGTGCGAGTTCCCGTTTGGGAGGCGCAAATCAGCCCCAGCATTTT

j_gene: TRBJ1-3
abundance: .
v_gene: TRBV2
d_gene: .
CDR3aa: CASTRGTGNTIYF
CDR3nt: TGTGCCAGCACCCGGGGTACTGGAAACACCATATATTTT